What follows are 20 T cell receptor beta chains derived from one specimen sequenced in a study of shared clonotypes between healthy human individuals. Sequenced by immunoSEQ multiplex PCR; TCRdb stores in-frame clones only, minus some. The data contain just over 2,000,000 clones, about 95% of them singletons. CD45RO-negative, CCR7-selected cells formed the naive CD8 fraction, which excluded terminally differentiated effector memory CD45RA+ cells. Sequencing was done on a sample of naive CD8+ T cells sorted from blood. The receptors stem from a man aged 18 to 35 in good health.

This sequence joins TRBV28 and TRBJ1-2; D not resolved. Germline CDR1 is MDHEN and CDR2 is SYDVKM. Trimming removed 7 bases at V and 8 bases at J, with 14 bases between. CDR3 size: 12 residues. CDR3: CASMAPGLGYTF. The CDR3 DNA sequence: TGTGCCAGCATGGCCCCGGGCTTGGGCTACACCTTC.

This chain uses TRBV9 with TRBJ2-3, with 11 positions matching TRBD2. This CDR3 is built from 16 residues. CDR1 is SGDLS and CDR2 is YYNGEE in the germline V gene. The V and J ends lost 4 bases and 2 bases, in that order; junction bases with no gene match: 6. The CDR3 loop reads CASSQDSGGVTDTQYF. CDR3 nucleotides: TGTGCCAGCAGCCAAGATAGCGGGGGGGTCACAGATACGCAGTATTTT.

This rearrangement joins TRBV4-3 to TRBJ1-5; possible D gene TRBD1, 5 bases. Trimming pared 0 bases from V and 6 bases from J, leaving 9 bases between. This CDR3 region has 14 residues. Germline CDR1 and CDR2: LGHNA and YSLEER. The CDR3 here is CASSQDYQGQPQHF. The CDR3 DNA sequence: TGCGCCAGCAGCCAAGATTACCAGGGTCAGCCCCAGCATTTT.

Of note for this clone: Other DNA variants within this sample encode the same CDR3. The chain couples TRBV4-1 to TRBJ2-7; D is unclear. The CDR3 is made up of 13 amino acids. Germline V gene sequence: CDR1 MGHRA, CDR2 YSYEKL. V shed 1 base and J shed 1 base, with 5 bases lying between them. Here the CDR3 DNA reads TGCGCCAGCAGCCAAGGGCTATCCTACGAGCAGTACTTC. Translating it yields CASSQGLSYEQYF.

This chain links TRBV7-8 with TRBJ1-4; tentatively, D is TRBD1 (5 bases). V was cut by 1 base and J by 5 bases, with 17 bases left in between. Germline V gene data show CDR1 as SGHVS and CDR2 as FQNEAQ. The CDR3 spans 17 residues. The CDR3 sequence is CASSLVLVTDTNEKLFF. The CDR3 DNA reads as TGTGCCAGCAGCTTAGTGTTGGTGACAGACACAAATGAAAAACTGTTTTTT.

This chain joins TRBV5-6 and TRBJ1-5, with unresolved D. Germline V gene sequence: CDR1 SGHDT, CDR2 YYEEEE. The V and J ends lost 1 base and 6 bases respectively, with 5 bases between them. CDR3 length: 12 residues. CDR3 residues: CASSLSGQPQHF. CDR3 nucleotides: TGTGCCAGCAGCTTGTCCGGTCAGCCCCAGCATTTT.

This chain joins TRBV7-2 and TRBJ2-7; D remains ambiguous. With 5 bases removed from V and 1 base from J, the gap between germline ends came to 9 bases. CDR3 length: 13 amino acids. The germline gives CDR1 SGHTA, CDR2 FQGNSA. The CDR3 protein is CASSNAVSYEQYF. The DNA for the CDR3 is TGTGCCAGCAGCAACGCGGTTTCCTACGAGCAGTACTTC.

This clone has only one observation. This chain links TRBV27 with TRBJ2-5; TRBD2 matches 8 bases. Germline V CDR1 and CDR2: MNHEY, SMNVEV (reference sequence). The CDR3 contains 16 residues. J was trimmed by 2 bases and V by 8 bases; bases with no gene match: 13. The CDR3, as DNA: TGTGCCAGCTCCTCCTTTAGCGGGGAAATACAAGAGACCCAGTACTTC. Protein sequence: CASSSFSGEIQETQYF.

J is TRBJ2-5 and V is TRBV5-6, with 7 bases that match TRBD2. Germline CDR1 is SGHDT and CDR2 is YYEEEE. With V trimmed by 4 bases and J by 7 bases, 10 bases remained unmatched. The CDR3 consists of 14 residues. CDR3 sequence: CASSQRGEVRTQYF. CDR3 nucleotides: TGTGCCAGCAGCCAACGGGGGGAGGTGAGGACCCAGTACTTC.

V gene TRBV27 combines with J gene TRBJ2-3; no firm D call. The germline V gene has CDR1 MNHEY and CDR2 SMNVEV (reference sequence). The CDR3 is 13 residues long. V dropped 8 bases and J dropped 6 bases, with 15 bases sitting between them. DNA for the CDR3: TGTGCCAGCGGACGCCTCCGTAGCGATACGCAGTATTTT. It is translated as CASGRLRSDTQYF.

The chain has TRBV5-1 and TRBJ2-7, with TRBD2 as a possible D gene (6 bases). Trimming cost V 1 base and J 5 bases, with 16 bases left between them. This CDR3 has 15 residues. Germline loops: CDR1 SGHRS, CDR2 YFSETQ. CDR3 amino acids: CASSLSGGLNNEQYF. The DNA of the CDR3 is TGCGCCAGCAGCTTGTCCGGGGGACTTAATAACGAGCAGTACTTC. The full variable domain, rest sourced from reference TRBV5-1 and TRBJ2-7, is KAGVTQTPRYLIKTRGQQVTLSCSPISGHRSVSWYQQTPGQGLQFLFEYFSETQRNKGNFPGRFSGRQFSNSRSEMNVSTLELGDSALYLCASSLSGGLNNEQYFGPGTRLTVT.

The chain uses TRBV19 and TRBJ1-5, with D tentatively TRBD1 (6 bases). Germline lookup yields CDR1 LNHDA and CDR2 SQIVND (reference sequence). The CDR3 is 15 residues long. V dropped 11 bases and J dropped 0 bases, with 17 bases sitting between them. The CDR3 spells CAPLRAGDSNQPQHF. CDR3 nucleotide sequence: TGTGCCCCCCTTCGAGCAGGGGATAGCAATCAGCCCCAGCATTTT. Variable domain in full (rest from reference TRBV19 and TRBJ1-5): DGGITQSPKYLFRKEGQNVTLSCEQNLNHDAMYWYRQDPGQGLRLIYYSQIVNDFQKGDIAEGYSVSREKKESFPLTVTSAQKNPTAFYLCAPLRAGDSNQPQHFGDGTRLSIL.

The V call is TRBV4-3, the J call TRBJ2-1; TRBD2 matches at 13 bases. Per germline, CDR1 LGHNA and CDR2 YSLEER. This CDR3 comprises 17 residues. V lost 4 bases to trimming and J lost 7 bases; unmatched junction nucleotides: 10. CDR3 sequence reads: CASSLGLAGVEGNEQFF. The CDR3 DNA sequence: TGCGCCAGCAGCCTTGGACTAGCGGGAGTCGAGGGGAATGAGCAGTTCTTC.

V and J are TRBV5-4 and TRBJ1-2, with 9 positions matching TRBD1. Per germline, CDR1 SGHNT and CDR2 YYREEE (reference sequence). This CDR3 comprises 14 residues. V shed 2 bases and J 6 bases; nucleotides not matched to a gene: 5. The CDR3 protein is CASSLGDREDGYTF. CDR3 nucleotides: TGTGCCAGCAGCTTAGGGGACAGGGAAGATGGCTACACCTTC.

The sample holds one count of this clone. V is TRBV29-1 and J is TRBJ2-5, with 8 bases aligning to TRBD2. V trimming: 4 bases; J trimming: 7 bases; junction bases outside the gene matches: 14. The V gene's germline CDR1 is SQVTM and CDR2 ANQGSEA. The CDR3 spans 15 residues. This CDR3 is CSVVRRGENTGTQYF. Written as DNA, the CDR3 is TGCAGCGTTGTGAGGCGGGGGGAAAATACGGGGACCCAGTACTTC.

CDR3 nucleotides: TGTGCCAGCAGCGTAGGAGTAGCGGGGGGCCCTAATGAGCAGTTCTTC. Translating gives CASSVGVAGGPNEQFF. The rearrangement uses TRBV9 and TRBJ2-1; TRBD2 aligns across 10 bases. Germline V gene sequence: CDR1 SGDLS, CDR2 YYNGEE. The CDR3 runs to 16 residues. Trimming at V came to 0 bases and at J to 7 bases, leaving 7 bases not matched to a gene.

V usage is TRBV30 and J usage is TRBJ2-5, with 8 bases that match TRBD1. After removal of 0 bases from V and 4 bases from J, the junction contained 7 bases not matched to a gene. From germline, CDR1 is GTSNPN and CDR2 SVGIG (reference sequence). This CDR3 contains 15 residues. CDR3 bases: TGTGCCTGGAGTGTACTGGGGACAGGTTTAGAGACCCAGTACTTC. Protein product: CAWSVLGTGLETQYF. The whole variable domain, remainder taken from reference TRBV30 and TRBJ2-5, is SQTIHQWPATLVQPVGSPLSLECTVEGTSNPNLYWYRQAAGRGLQLLFYSVGIGQISSEVPQNLSASRPQDRQFILSSKKLLLSDSGFYLCAWSVLGTGLETQYFGPGTRLLVL.

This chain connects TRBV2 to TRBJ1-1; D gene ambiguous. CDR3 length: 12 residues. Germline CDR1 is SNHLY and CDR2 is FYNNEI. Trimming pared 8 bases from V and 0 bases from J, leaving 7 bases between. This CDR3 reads CASGIMNTEAFF. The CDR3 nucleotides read TGTGCCAGCGGGATTATGAACACTGAAGCTTTCTTT.

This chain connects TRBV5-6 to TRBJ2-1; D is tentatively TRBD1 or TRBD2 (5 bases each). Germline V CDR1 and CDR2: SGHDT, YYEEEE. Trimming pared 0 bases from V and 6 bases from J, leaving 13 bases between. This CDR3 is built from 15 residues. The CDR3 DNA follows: TGTGCCAGCAGCTTGGTGACGAGTGGGGGCAATGAGCAGTTCTTC. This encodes CASSLVTSGGNEQFF. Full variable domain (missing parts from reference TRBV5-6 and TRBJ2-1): DAGVTQSPTHLIKTRGQQVTLRCSPKSGHDTVSWYQQALGQGPQFIFQYYEEEERQRGNFPDRFSGHQFPNYSSELNVNALLLGDSALYLCASSLVTSGGNEQFFGPGTRLTVL.

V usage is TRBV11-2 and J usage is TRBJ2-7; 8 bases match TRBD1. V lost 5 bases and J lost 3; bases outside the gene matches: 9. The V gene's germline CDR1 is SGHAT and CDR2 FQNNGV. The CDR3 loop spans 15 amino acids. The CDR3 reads CASSLGQGPFYEQYF. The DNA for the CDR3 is TGTGCCAGCAGCCTTGGACAGGGCCCGTTCTACGAGCAGTACTTC.